This T cell receptor (beta chain) originates from a study of Graves' ophthalmopathy and Graves' hyperthyroidism (dated by TCRdb to about 2018). In terms of the full investigation: Peripheral blood samples were taken at the time of initial diagnosis, before any treatment was given. A discovery set of 100 patients (approximately 45 ophthalmopathy, 55 to 60 stable hyperthyroidism) was enrolled to explore V-J signatures distinguishing ophthalmopathy from hyperthyroidism. The 75 to 100 discovery patients were randomly divided into training and test sets at a 7:3 ratio. An independent validation cohort comprised under 20 hyperthyroidism patients and 15 to 17 patients who later progressed from hyperthyroidism to ophthalmopathy. In six or seven hyperthyroidism patients, the T-cell repertoires found in thyroid tissue were compared with those found in blood. Following sample collection, hyperthyroidism patients were given methimazole at a starting dose of 30 mg daily, and ophthalmopathy patients were given high-dose intravenous methylprednisolone. In total, over 130 blood samples were TCR-sequenced: 40 to 45 ophthalmopathy, some 75 hyperthyroidism and roughly 17 hyperthyroidism-to-ophthalmopathy patients. The study used signatures of the TCR beta repertoire to tell Graves' ophthalmopathy apart from Graves' hyperthyroidism and to predict which patients would progress to ophthalmopathy.

Study-wide conclusions, independent of this receptor: The 13-signature model separated ophthalmopathy from stable hyperthyroidism with roughly 88% sensitivity and roughly 84% specificity in cross-validation, and 80%/75% in the test set. In validation, the model predicted ophthalmopathy progression with over 60% sensitivity and about 73% specificity; roughly eleven predicted patients were CT-confirmed with GO in a median of approximately 6.5 months. Most expanded thyroid clonotypes with a frequency above 0.001 also appeared in blood, which suggests that blood repertoires may reflect the immune response in the thyroid. No statistical method was used to set the sample size in advance, and the investigators knew which group each participant was assigned to.

This clonotype was counted at least ten times. What this receptor recognizes is not known. Within one base of it there is no much larger clone, and no base qualities were kept. From its cysteine to its phenylalanine, the CDR3 spans 15 amino acids. Only the CDR3 region is kept as DNA, spanning 45 bases read in frame from base 1. The germline ends are 14 bases apart after V is trimmed by 5 bases and J by 0 bases. The germline V gene sets CDR1 to MDHEN and CDR2 to SYDVKM. Patients with ophthalmopathy had moderately to severely active disease, with a Clinical Activity Score of 3 or more, a NOSPECS grade of 4 or more, and a disease duration of less than 3 months. Patients with other autoimmune diseases, uncontrolled infections, pregnancy or lactation were excluded from the study. Clinical symptoms, serum thyroxine, TRAb, thyroid ultrasound and orbital computed tomography were used for diagnosis. Using Ficoll-Paque density gradient centrifugation, PBMCs were isolated from about 9.2 ml of fresh peripheral blood. Trizol reagent was used to extract the total RNA, and its quality was then checked on an Agilent 2100 Bioanalyzer.

TCR beta CDR3 regions were amplified from RNA transcripts for repertoire sequencing. The first round was an RT-PCR using HTBI primers with the Qiagen OneStep RT-PCR kit, and this first round was followed by a second-round multiplex PCR, then size selection and purification. Libraries were sequenced on an Illumina HiSeq2000 using paired-end 100 bp reads. As for the original processing: SOAPnuke was used to process the reads, removing any read that contained adapters or uncalled bases, had a mean Phred below 15, or lacked an exact match to the constant primer or identifier. COPE v1.2.5 was used to merge high-quality paired reads. Unique nucleotide sequences were defined as clonotypes and aligned to IMGT TRB V, D and J references using MiTCR v1.1. Only V-J combinations with frequency above 0.0001 were analysed, covering over 99% of repertoires. A TCR clonal expansion and chaos score per V-J combination was defined as the ratio of F50 clonal expansion to chaos observed in the TCRdist matrix. Welch's t-statistics and random forest were used to narrow the features down to approximately 13 V-J combinations, which were then fed into a naive Bayes classifier. Thyroid-blood repertoire similarity was quantified with the Morisita-Horn index. The raw public reads went through TCRdb reprocessing: fastp at Q25, MiXCR clone calling, in-frame beta chains kept. One record per CDR3 amino acid sequence lists the most common genes and DNA. The V and J calls were determined by TCRdb, not by the authors. The sample profile shows about 400,000 distinct CDR3 sequences; around 19% of them were found once. The ten top clones hold approximately 1.4% of the sample.

In this chain, TRBV28 is recombined with TRBJ2-7; the D segment might be TRBD1 or TRBD2, since each matches 5 bases. The sequence was obtained from a woman aged 18-29 years with Graves' ophthalmopathy. Donor details come from another sample of the same person, matched by shared clones. Sequences were obtained from peripheral blood. The DNA sequence is as follows: TGTGCCAGCAGTCCTGACGGGGCCGGCTCCTACGAGCAGTACTTC. It translates as CASSPDGAGSYEQYF.